The 21 T cell receptor beta chains listed next were all sequenced from one sample in a study of blood T cell repertoires in COVID-19 (dated by TCRdb to about 2020). Library preparation used the immunoSEQ multiplex PCR assay. TCRdb holds this immuneACCESS table with in-frame rearrangements only. Some clones are missing; in checked studies, unresolved V genes explain under half, and the rest has no known cause. In all, the sample holds roughly 410,000 clones, and over 75% of those were seen once. Approximately 1.5% of the sample goes to the ten largest clones. Sequenced: peripheral blood. These receptors were taken from a woman in her forties with COVID-19, enrolled during active disease.

This clone is a singleton in its sample. The chain has TRBV29-1 and TRBJ2-7, with 10 nucleotides matching TRBD2. The length of the CDR3 is 12 residues. CDR1 is SQVTM and CDR2 is ANQGSEA in the germline V gene. With V trimmed by 6 bases and J by 6 bases, 5 bases remained unmatched. The CDR3 loop reads CSVTTSGLEQYF. DNA for the CDR3: TGCAGCGTGACGACTAGCGGGCTCGAGCAGTACTTC.

The chain has TRBV5-8 and TRBJ1-1; D is ambiguous. The CDR3 runs to 14 residues. Trimming left V 1 base short and J 3 bases short, with 10 bases between. The V gene's germline CDR1 is SGHTS and CDR2 YDEGEE. In nucleotides, the CDR3 is TGTGCCAGCAGCTTGAGGACTTTCGACACTGAAGCTTTCTTT. Translation gives CASSLRTFDTEAFF.

J is TRBJ1-2 and V is TRBV2, with a possible D match to TRBD1 (5 bases). V shed 7 bases and J shed 2 bases, with 17 bases lying between them. The CDR3 is made up of 15 amino acids. Germline loops: CDR1 SNHLY, CDR2 FYNNEI. CDR3 amino acids: CASIPTPTENYGYTF. The DNA for the CDR3 is TGTGCCAGCATCCCTACCCCGACAGAAAACTATGGCTACACCTTC.

This sequence joins TRBV19 and TRBJ2-2; 7 nucleotides line up with TRBD1. The CDR3 runs to 14 residues. Losses at the gene ends were 9 bases for V and 1 base for J; bases not matched to a gene: 5. CDR1 is LNHDA and CDR2 is SQIVND in the germline V gene (reference sequence). As DNA, the CDR3 is TGTGCCAGCCATCGACAGGGGAACACCGGGGAGCTGTTTTTT. Its protein product is CASHRQGNTGELFF.

This sequence joins TRBV4-3 and TRBJ1-4, with a weak D call TRBD1 (5 bases). The germline CDR1 and CDR2 sequences are LGHNA and YSLEER. The ends were cut back, 3 bases at V and 4 bases at J, with 15 bases in the middle. CDR3 length: 16 residues. This CDR3 reads CASSHRQGSGNEKLFF. DNA of the CDR3: TGCGCCAGCAGCCATCGTCAGGGATCCGGTAATGAAAAACTGTTTTTT.

V and J are TRBV7-9 and TRBJ2-7; TRBD1 matches 7 bases. Germline V gene data show CDR1 as SEHNR and CDR2 as FQNEAQ (reference sequence). The CDR3 is made up of 16 amino acids. Germline trimming cut 5 bases from V and 2 bases from J; bases unmatched to any gene: 12. The CDR3 here is CASSPTLGQAPYEQYF. The CDR3 DNA sequence: TGTGCCAGCAGCCCTACTCTCGGACAGGCCCCCTACGAGCAGTACTTC.

The chain couples TRBV19 to TRBJ1-2; D is perhaps TRBD1 (6 bases). CDR1 and CDR2 from the germline V gene are LNHDA and SQIVND (reference sequence). The CDR3 runs 12 residues. Trimming stripped 4 bases from V and 6 bases from J, with 9 bases between. In DNA, the CDR3 is TGTGCCAGTAGTAGGACAGAGGATGGCTACACCTTC. Protein sequence: CASSRTEDGYTF. Full variable domain (remainder filled in from reference TRBV19 and TRBJ1-2): DGGITQSPKYLFRKEGQNVTLSCEQNLNHDAMYWYRQDPGQGLRLIYYSQIVNDFQKGDIAEGYSVSREKKESFPLTVTSAQKNPTAFYLCASSRTEDGYTFGSGTRLTVV.

This clone was seen a single time. The chain employs TRBV6-5 and TRBJ1-6; 7 bases are shared with TRBD1. This CDR3 comprises 14 residues. From germline, CDR1 is MNHEY and CDR2 SVGAGI. J gave up 5 bases and V 6 bases, and 4 bases lay outside the gene matches. This CDR3 is CASSGQANNSPLHF. CDR3 coding DNA: TGTGCCAGCAGCGGACAGGCGAATAATTCACCCCTCCACTTT.

The chain recombines TRBV19 with TRBJ2-1; 7 nucleotides line up with TRBD1. The length of the CDR3 is 14 residues. Germline V gene data show CDR1 as LNHDA and CDR2 as SQIVND (reference sequence). Unmatched junction bases numbered 3, after V lost 1 base and J lost 6 bases. CDR3: CASSIVAGGNEQFF. CDR3 nucleotides: TGTGCCAGTAGTATAGTCGCAGGGGGCAATGAGCAGTTCTTC.

The rearrangement links TRBV5-1 to TRBJ2-2, with 11 bases identical to TRBD1. The CDR3 spans 15 residues. J gave up 6 bases and V 6 bases, and 7 bases lay outside the gene matches. Germline CDR1 is SGHRS and CDR2 is YFSETQ. CDR3 nucleotide sequence: TGCGCCAGCATCCGCGGGACAGGGGGACCCGGGGAGCTGTTTTTT. Protein product: CASIRGTGGPGELFF.

V and J are TRBV9 and TRBJ2-2, with a weak D call TRBD2 (6 bases). Germline V gene lookup returns CDR1 SGDLS and CDR2 YYNGEE. Trimming took 0 bases from V and 3 from J, leaving 21 bases between them. The CDR3 spans 19 residues. The CDR3 is CASSVARGPRGGDTGELFF. For the CDR3, the DNA is TGTGCCAGCAGCGTAGCTCGTGGCCCTCGCGGCGGGGACACCGGGGAGCTGTTTTTT.

The J gene is TRBJ1-3, the V gene TRBV6-5; maybe TRBD1 (5 bases). Trimming removed 4 bases at V and 4 bases at J, with 11 bases between. The CDR3 has 14 amino acids. Germline V gene sequence: CDR1 MNHEY, CDR2 SVGAGI. CDR3 loop: CASSSMGGGNTIYF. In DNA form, the CDR3 reads TGTGCCAGCAGTTCGATGGGGGGAGGAAACACCATATATTTT.

Worth noting for this clone: One junction end does not reproduce the germline sequence, and a read error may be involved. The chain uses TRBV7-7 and TRBJ2-2; 8 bases agree with TRBD2. In germline, CDR1 is SSHAT, CDR2 FNYEAQ (reference sequence). The CDR3 extends over 16 amino acids. The CDR3 sequence is CASTPSGGVSAGELFF. In nucleotides, the CDR3 is TGTGCTAGCACTCCGAGCGGGGGAGTGAGCGCCGGGGAGCTGTTTTTT.

Turning to this clone: The same CDR3 arises from other DNA sequences in this sample as well. The chain joins TRBV5-1 to TRBJ1-1, with a weak D call TRBD1 (5 bases). The CDR3 runs 13 residues. V gave up 0 bases and J gave up 7 bases, with 10 bases separating them. Germline CDR1 is SGHRS and CDR2 is YFSETQ. The CDR3 reads CASSLGSGGEAFF. The CDR3 region has the DNA TGCGCCAGCAGCTTGGGGTCGGGGGGTGAAGCTTTCTTT.

This chain joins TRBV2 and TRBJ2-1; TRBD2 matches at 14 bases. The CDR3 contains 16 residues. The germline CDR1 and CDR2 sequences are SNHLY and FYNNEI. J lost 6 bases, V lost 2 bases, and 3 bases had no gene match. The CDR3 loop reads CASSEWGTSGGNEQFF. CDR3 DNA: TGTGCCAGCAGTGAATGGGGGACTAGCGGGGGCAATGAGCAGTTCTTC.

The rearrangement links TRBV9 to TRBJ1-5, with 8 bases lining up with TRBD1. The CDR3 is made up of 14 amino acids. Germline loops: CDR1 SGDLS, CDR2 YYNGEE. V was pared by 2 bases and J by 6 bases, with 4 bases of the junction left unmatched. The CDR3 nucleotides read TGTGCCAGCAGCGTGACAGGGGAGGGTCAGCCCCAGCATTTT. Its translation: CASSVTGEGQPQHF.

The chain has TRBV6-2 or TRBV6-3 and TRBJ2-3, with D perhaps TRBD2 (6 bases). The germline CDR1 and CDR2 sequences are MNHEY and SVGEGT. This CDR3 region has 14 residues. V lost 5 bases to trimming and J lost 5 bases, with 14 bases between them. This CDR3 reads CASSLEVSGDTQYF. The CDR3 DNA sequence: TGTGCCAGCAGTCTCGAGGTTAGCGGAGATACGCAGTATTTT.

The chain recombines TRBV27 with TRBJ2-1; possible D gene TRBD1, 6 bases. The CDR3 loop spans 15 amino acids. Germline-derived CDR1 and CDR2 are MNHEY and SMNVEV (reference sequence). Deletions cut 5 bases from V and 2 bases from J, with 13 bases between. In nucleotides, the CDR3 is TGTGCCAGCAGTCCCACAGGGTCTCCCTACAATGAGCAGTTCTTC. This gives the protein CASSPTGSPYNEQFF.

This clone was detected once. The chain couples TRBV5-6 to TRBJ1-4; D is undetermined. The CDR3 runs 15 residues. From germline, CDR1 is SGHDT and CDR2 YYEEEE. V lost 1 base, J lost 7 bases, and 14 bases lay in between. CDR3 in DNA: TGTGCCAGCAGCTTGTGGCGGGGTCCGATTGAAAAACTGTTTTTT. Translating it yields CASSLWRGPIEKLFF.

The V call is TRBV10-3, the J call TRBJ1-4; D may be TRBD1 (6 bases). The germline V and J ends were trimmed by 3 bases and 8 bases, with 13 bases remaining between them. The CDR3 consists of 14 residues. Looked up from germline, CDR1 is ENHRY and CDR2 is SYGVKD. This CDR3 is CAISEQGGKEKLFF. Here the CDR3 DNA reads TGTGCCATCAGTGAACAGGGTGGAAAGGAAAAACTGTTTTTT.

This sequence joins TRBV29-1 and TRBJ1-2; 8 bases are shared with TRBD1. Germline V gene sequence: CDR1 SQVTM, CDR2 ANQGSEA. Unmatched junction bases numbered 5, after V lost 6 bases and J lost 8 bases. The CDR3 has 11 residues. CDR3 in amino acids: CSVWTGSGYTF. DNA of the CDR3: TGCAGCGTCTGGACAGGGTCGGGCTACACCTTC.